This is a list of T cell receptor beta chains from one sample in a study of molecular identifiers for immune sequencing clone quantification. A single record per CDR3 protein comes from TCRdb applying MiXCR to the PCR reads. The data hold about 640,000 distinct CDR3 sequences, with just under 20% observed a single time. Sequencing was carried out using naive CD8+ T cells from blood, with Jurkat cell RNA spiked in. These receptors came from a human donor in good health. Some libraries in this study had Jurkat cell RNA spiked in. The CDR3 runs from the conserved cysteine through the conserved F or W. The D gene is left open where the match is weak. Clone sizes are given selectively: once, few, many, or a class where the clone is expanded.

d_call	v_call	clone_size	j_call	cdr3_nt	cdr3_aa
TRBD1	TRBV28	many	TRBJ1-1	TGTGCCAGCAGCAGGACAGGGGCCATGAACACTGAAGCTTTCTTT	CASSRTGAMNTEAFF
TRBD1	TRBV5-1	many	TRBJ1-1	TGCGCCAGCAGCGTCGCAGGGGGCGTCTCTGAAGCTTTCTTT	CASSVAGGVSEAFF
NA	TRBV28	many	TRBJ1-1	TGTGCCAGCACCCTCGGGCTATCGAACACTGAAGCTTTCTTT	CASTLGLSNTEAFF
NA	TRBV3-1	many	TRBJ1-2	TGTGCCAGCAGCGCAGATGCGTATCAGAGGAACTATGGCTACACCTTC	CASSADAYQRNYGYTF
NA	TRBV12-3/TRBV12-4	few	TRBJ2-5	TGTGCCAGCAGTTTATATAACAAAGAGACCCAGTACTTC	CASSLYNKETQYF
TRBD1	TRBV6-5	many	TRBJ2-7	TGTGCCAGCAGTTATCTGGGACAGAGCTACGAGCAGTACTTC	CASSYLGQSYEQYF
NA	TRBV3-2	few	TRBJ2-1	TGTGCCAGCAGCCACGGGAAAACCGGGACTAGCCTCGTCTTC	CASSHGKTGTSLVF
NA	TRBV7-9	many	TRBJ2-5	TGTGCCAGCAGCTTACCATTTGAAGAGACCCAGTACTTC	CASSLPFEETQYF
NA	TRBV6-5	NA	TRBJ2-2	TGTGCCAGCGGTTACGGGTTCCCCGGGGAACTGTTTTTT	CASGYGFPGELFF
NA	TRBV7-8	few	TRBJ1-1	TGTGCCAGCAGCTCAGGGACACATGAAGCTTTCTTT	CASSSGTHEAFF
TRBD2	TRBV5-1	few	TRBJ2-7	TGCGCCAGCAGCTTGTCGGGGGGGGAGGGATACGAGCAGTACTTC	CASSLSGGEGYEQYF
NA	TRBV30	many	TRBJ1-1	TGTGCCTGGAGTGTAGTTACATATACTGAAGCTTTCTTT	CAWSVVTYTEAFF
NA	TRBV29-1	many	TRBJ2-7	TGCAGCGTCGCCGGACCTTCTAACACCTACGAGCAGTACTTC	CSVAGPSNTYEQYF
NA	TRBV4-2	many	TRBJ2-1	TGTGCCAGCAGCCAAGTCGGGAGCCCAGGTGAGCAGTTCTTC	CASSQVGSPGEQFF
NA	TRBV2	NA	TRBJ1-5	TGTGCCAGCAGTTCCGGGACGGGATATAGCGATCAGCCCCAGCATTTT	CASSSGTGYSDQPQHF
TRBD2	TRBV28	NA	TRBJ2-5	TGTGCCAGCAGTTTTGTAGCGGGAAATCAAGAGACCCAGTACTTC	CASSFVAGNQETQYF
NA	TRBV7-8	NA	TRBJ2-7	TGTGCCAGCAGCTTACCGGGGTTGGACTACGAGCAGTACTTC	CASSLPGLDYEQYF
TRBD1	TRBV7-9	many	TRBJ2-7	TGTGCCAGCAGCTGGCGGGACAGGGACTACGAGCAGTACTTC	CASSWRDRDYEQYF
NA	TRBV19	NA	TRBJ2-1	TGTGCCGGTAGCCCCTTCTCCGGGAGCTACAATGAGCAGTTCTTC	CAGSPFSGSYNEQFF
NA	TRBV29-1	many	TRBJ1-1	TGCAGCGTTGAAGAGTCGGGCCCCGAAGCTTTCTTT	CSVEESGPEAFF
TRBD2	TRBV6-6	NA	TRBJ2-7	TGTGCCAGCAGCCGACTAGCGGGGGGTCCATCGGACGAGCAGTACTTC	CASSRLAGGPSDEQYF
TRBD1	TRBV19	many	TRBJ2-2	TGTGCCAGTAGTCCATGGGACAGATCGAACACCGGGGAGCTGTTTTTT	CASSPWDRSNTGELFF
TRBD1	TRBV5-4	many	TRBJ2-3	TGTGCCAGCAGCTTGGCAGGGACAGGGGCAGATACGCAGTATTTT	CASSLAGTGADTQYF
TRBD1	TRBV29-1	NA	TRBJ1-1	TGCAGCGCCGAGGGACAGGGGACTGAAGCTTTCTTT	CSAEGQGTEAFF
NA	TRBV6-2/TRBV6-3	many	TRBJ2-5	TGTGCCAGCAATTACGGACGGTACCAAGAGACCCAGTACTTC	CASNYGRYQETQYF
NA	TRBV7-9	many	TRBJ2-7	TGTGCCAGCAGTTCTGCCTACGAGCAGTACTTC	CASSSAYEQYF
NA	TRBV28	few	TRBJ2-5	TGTGCCAGCAGCCTAACCACCGGGGGACTTAGGGAGACCCAGTACTTC	CASSLTTGGLRETQYF
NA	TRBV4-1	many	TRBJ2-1	TGCGCCAGCAGCCAAGTAGCGGCCCGATACAATGAGCAGTTCTTC	CASSQVAARYNEQFF
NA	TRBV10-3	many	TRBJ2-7	TGTGCCATCAGTGGATCAGGCACCTCCTACGAGCAGTACTTC	CAISGSGTSYEQYF
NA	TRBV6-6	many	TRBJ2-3	TGTGCCAGCAGCCCCCTTGGGGGCGGACGACAATTAGACGCTAGCACAGATACGCAGTATTTT	CASSPLGGGRQLDASTDTQYF
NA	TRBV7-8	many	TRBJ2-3	TGTGCCAGCGGCTTCGAGGGGGTTGGCACAGATACGCAGTATTTT	CASGFEGVGTDTQYF
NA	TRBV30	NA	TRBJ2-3	TGTGCCTGGAGTTCTACCCTCATTAGTCTAGGGTGGGATACGCAGTATTTT	CAWSSTLISLGWDTQYF